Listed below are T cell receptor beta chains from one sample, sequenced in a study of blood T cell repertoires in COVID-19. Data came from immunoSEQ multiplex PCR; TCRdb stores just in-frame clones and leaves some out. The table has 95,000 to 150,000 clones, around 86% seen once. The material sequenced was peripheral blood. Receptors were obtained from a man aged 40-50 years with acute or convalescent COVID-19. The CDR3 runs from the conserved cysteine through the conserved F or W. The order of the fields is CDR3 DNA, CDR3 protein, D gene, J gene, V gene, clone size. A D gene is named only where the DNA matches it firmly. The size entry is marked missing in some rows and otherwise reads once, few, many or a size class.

CDR3 DNA: TGTGCTAGCAGCTTATTTAGACCGACAGGGGGCGATTCACCCCTCCACTTT; CDR3 protein: CASSLFRPTGGDSPLHF; D gene: TRBD1; J gene: TRBJ1-6; V gene: TRBV7-7; clone size: few
CDR3 DNA: TGTGCCAGCAGCTTGGCCTTCGGGAGGGGCCAGTGGAATCAGCCCCAGCATTTT; CDR3 protein: CASSLAFGRGQWNQPQHF; D gene: .; J gene: TRBJ1-5; V gene: TRBV5-8; clone size: .
CDR3 DNA: TGTGCCAGCAGCGTGACTGGGTTTTCAGGGGCAGATACGCAGTATTTT; CDR3 protein: CASSVTGFSGADTQYF; D gene: .; J gene: TRBJ2-3; V gene: TRBV5-4; clone size: .
CDR3 DNA: TGTGCCAGCAGCCCAAGAGTGACGGGGAGGAAGTCCTATAATTCACCCCTCCACTTT; CDR3 protein: CASSPRVTGRKSYNSPLHF; D gene: .; J gene: TRBJ1-6; V gene: TRBV7-2; clone size: once
CDR3 DNA: TGTGCCAGCAGCACCGGACAGGGGGCAGCTGAAGCTTTCTTT; CDR3 protein: CASSTGQGAAEAFF; D gene: TRBD1; J gene: TRBJ1-1; V gene: TRBV5-5; clone size: once
CDR3 DNA: TGTGCCAGCAGCTTAGTTACAGGGTCCTACAATGAGCAGTTCTTC; CDR3 protein: CASSLVTGSYNEQFF; D gene: .; J gene: TRBJ2-1; V gene: TRBV11-3; clone size: .
CDR3 DNA: TGTGCCAGTAGTATAGATCACAGGGATAATTCACCCCTCCACTTT; CDR3 protein: CASSIDHRDNSPLHF; D gene: .; J gene: TRBJ1-6; V gene: TRBV19; clone size: .
CDR3 DNA: TGTGCCAGCAGTAAGTCGTGGCAGGGGAACTATGGCTACACCTTC; CDR3 protein: CASSKSWQGNYGYTF; D gene: .; J gene: TRBJ1-2; V gene: TRBV7-2; clone size: .
CDR3 DNA: TGTGCCAGCAGCAACCCGGGACTAGCGGATCGCACAGATACGCAGTATTTT; CDR3 protein: CASSNPGLADRTDTQYF; D gene: TRBD2; J gene: TRBJ2-3; V gene: TRBV7-8; clone size: .
CDR3 DNA: TGTGCCAGCAGCGTCTCAGGGGGAATGAACACTGAAGCTTTCTTT; CDR3 protein: CASSVSGGMNTEAFF; D gene: TRBD1; J gene: TRBJ1-1; V gene: TRBV9; clone size: .
CDR3 DNA: TGCGCCAGCAGCTTGGGTGGGAGGACTGAAGCTTTCTTT; CDR3 protein: CASSLGGRTEAFF; D gene: .; J gene: TRBJ1-1; V gene: TRBV5-1; clone size: .
CDR3 DNA: TGTGCCTGGAGTGTTTTTAGAGGCGAAAAACTGTTTTTT; CDR3 protein: CAWSVFRGEKLFF; D gene: .; J gene: TRBJ1-4; V gene: TRBV30; clone size: once
CDR3 DNA: TGTGCCTGGGAGGGGACTTTGAACACTGAAGCTTTCTTT; CDR3 protein: CAWEGTLNTEAFF; D gene: .; J gene: TRBJ1-1; V gene: TRBV30; clone size: .
CDR3 DNA: TGTGCCAGCTCACTCCGGGACACCTTTAACATTCAGTACTTC; CDR3 protein: CASSLRDTFNIQYF; D gene: .; J gene: TRBJ2-4; V gene: TRBV18; clone size: .
CDR3 DNA: TGTGCCAGCAGCTTGGGACAGACGATCTATGGCTACACCTTC; CDR3 protein: CASSLGQTIYGYTF; D gene: .; J gene: TRBJ1-2; V gene: TRBV5-4; clone size: .
CDR3 DNA: TGTGCCAGCAGTTACTCGACTGGGAGCAATCAGCCCCAGCATTTT; CDR3 protein: CASSYSTGSNQPQHF; D gene: .; J gene: TRBJ1-5; V gene: TRBV6-5; clone size: .
CDR3 DNA: TGCGCCAGCAGCCAAGATAAACAGCCAAATTCACCCCTCCACTTT; CDR3 protein: CASSQDKQPNSPLHF; D gene: .; J gene: TRBJ1-6; V gene: TRBV4-3; clone size: .
CDR3 DNA: TGTGCCAGCAGCCCCCAGGGGTCTAGCGGACTGAGCTCCTACAATGAGCAGTTCTTC; CDR3 protein: CASSPQGSSGLSSYNEQFF; D gene: .; J gene: TRBJ2-1; V gene: TRBV5-4; clone size: .
CDR3 DNA: TGTGCCTGGAGTCTATCCATTGACACAGATACGCAGTATTTT; CDR3 protein: CAWSLSIDTDTQYF; D gene: .; J gene: TRBJ2-3; V gene: TRBV30; clone size: .
CDR3 DNA: TGTGCCAGCAGCATTTGGACAGGGGGGACTAATGAAAAACTGTTTTTT; CDR3 protein: CASSIWTGGTNEKLFF; D gene: TRBD1; J gene: TRBJ1-4; V gene: TRBV5-4; clone size: few
CDR3 DNA: TGTGCCAGCAGTTACTCGGGTTTGGGCGAGCAGTGCTTC; CDR3 protein: CASSYSGLGEQCF; D gene: .; J gene: TRBJ2-7; V gene: TRBV6-5; clone size: .
CDR3 DNA: TGTGCCATCAGTGTAGGGGAGGTGGGCTATGGCTACACCTTC; CDR3 protein: CAISVGEVGYGYTF; D gene: .; J gene: TRBJ1-2; V gene: TRBV10-3; clone size: .
CDR3 DNA: TGTGCCAGCAGCTTGGAGGTAGCGGGGAGCACAGATACGCAGTATTTT; CDR3 protein: CASSLEVAGSTDTQYF; D gene: TRBD2; J gene: TRBJ2-3; V gene: TRBV5-4; clone size: .
CDR3 DNA: TGTGCCAGCAGTCACGGACTAGCGGGAGGGGGAAAGTACTTC; CDR3 protein: CASSHGLAGGGKYF; D gene: TRBD2; J gene: TRBJ2-7; V gene: TRBV7-9; clone size: .
CDR3 DNA: TGTGCCAGCAGCTCCCAGGGGCCGTGGCAGGGCTCACAAGAGACCCAGTACTTC; CDR3 protein: CASSSQGPWQGSQETQYF; D gene: .; J gene: TRBJ2-5; V gene: TRBV7-2; clone size: .